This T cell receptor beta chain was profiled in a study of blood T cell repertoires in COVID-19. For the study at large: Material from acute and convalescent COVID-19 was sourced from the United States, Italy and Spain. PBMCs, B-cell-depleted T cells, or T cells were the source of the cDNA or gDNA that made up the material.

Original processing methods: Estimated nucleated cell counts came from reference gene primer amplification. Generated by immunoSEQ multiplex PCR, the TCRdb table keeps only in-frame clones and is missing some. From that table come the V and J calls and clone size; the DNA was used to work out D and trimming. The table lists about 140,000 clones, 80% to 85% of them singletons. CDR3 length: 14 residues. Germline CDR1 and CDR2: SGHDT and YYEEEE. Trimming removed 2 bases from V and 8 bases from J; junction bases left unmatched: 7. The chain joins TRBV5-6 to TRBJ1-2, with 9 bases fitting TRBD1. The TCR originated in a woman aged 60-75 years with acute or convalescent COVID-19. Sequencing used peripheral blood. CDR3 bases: TGTGCCAGCAGCTTTACTCGGACAGGGGCCGGCTACACCTTC. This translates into CASSFTRTGAGYTF.